The T cell receptor (beta chain) under discussion was sequenced for a study of T cells in Graves' hyperthyroidism and ophthalmopathy. This clonotype was picked up many times. The antigen is unknown. Exclusion criteria comprised uncontrolled infection, other autoimmune disease, pregnancy or lactation. Study-wide points: Classification by a 13 V-J model distinguished ophthalmopathy from stable hyperthyroidism.

TCR beta CDR3 region amplification was performed from RNA transcripts. When the TCR CDR3 underwent first-round RT-PCR, the HTBI primer set was used. MiXCR was run by TCRdb on the multiplex PCR reads, yielding one entry per CDR3 protein. This table has 700,000 or so distinct CDR3 sequences, about 14% appearing once. The CDR3 covers 14 residues. The junction had 6 bases not matched to a gene; V was cut back by 5 bases and J by 4 bases. Per the germline V gene, CDR1 is DFQATT and CDR2 is SNEGSKA (reference sequence). Sequenced sample: blood. The V gene is TRBV20-1, the J gene TRBJ2-1; 9 nucleotides agree with TRBD2. The receptor comes from a woman aged 45-60 years with Graves' ophthalmopathy. CDR3 sequence: CSAPTGLAYNEQFF. CDR3 DNA: TGCAGTGCTCCTACGGGACTAGCTTACAATGAGCAGTTCTTC.